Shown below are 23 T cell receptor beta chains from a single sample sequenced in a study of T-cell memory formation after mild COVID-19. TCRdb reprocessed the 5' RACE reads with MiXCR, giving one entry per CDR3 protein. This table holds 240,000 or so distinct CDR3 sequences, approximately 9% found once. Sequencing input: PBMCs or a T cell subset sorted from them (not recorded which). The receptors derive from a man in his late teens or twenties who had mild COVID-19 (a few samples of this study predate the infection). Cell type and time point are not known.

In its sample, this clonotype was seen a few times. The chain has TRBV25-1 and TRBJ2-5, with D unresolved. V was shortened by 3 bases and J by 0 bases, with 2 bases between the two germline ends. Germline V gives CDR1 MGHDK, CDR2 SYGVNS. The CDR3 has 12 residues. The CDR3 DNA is TGTGCCAGCAGTGATTACCAAGAGACCCAGTACTTC. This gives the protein CASSDYQETQYF.

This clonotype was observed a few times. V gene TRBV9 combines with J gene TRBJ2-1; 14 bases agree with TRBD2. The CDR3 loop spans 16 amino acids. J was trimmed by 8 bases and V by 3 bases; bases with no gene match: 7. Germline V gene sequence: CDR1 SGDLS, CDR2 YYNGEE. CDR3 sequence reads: CASSATGLAGVDEQFF. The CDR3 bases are TGTGCCAGCAGCGCCACGGGACTAGCGGGGGTGGATGAGCAGTTCTTC.

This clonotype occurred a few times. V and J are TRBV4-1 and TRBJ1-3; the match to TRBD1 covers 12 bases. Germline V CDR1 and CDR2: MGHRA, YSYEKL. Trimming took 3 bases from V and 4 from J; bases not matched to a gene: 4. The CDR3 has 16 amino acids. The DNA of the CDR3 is TGCGCCAGCAGCCAGTACGGGACAGGGGGCGGAAACACCATATATTTT. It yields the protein CASSQYGTGGGNTIYF.

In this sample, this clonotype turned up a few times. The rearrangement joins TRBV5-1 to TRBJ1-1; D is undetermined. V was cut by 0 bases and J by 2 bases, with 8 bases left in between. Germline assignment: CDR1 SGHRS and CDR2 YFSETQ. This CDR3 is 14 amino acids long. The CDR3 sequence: CASSLATPNTEAFF. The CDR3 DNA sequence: TGCGCCAGCAGCTTGGCGACACCCAACACTGAAGCTTTCTTT.

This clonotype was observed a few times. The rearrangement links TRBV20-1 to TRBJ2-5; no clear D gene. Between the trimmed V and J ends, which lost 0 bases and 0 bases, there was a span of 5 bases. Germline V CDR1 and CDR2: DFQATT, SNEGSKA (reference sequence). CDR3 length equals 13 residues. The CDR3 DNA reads TGCAGTGCTAGAGATTGGTACCAAGAGACCCAGTACTTC. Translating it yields CSARDWYQETQYF.

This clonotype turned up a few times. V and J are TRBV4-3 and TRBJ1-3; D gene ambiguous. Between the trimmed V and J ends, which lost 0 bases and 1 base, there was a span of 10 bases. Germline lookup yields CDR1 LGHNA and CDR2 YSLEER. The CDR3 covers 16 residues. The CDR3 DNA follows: TGCGCCAGCAGCCAAGAGCGGAAGCATTCTGGAAACACCATATATTTT. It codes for CASSQERKHSGNTIYF.

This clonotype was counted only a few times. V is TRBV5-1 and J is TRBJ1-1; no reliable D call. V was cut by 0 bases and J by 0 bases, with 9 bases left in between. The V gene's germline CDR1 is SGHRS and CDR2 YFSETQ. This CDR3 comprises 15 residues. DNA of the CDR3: TGCGCCAGCAGCTTGGTTCCAGACATGAACACTGAAGCTTTCTTT. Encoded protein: CASSLVPDMNTEAFF.

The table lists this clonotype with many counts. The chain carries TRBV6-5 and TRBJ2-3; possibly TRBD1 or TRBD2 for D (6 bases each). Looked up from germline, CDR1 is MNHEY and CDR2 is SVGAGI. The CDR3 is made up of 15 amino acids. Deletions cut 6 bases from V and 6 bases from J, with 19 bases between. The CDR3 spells CASRSTGARRDTQYF. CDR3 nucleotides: TGTGCCAGCAGGTCGACGGGGGCCCGGCGCGATACGCAGTATTTT.

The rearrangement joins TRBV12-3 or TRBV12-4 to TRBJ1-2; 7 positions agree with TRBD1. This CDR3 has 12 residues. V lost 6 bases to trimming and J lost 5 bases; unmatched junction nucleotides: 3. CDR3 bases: TGTGCCAGCAGCGGACAGGATTATGGCTACACCTTC. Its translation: CASSGQDYGYTF.

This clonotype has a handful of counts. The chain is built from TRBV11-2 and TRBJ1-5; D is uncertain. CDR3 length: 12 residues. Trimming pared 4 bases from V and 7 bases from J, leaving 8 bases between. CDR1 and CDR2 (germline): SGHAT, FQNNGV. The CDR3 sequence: CASSSGRQPQHF. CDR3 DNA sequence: TGTGCCAGCAGCTCCGGTAGGCAGCCCCAGCATTTT.

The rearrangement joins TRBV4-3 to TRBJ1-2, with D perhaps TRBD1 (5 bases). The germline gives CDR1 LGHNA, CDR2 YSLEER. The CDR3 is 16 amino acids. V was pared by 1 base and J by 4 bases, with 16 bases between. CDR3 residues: CASSQGVLGLGYGYTF. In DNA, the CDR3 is TGCGCCAGCAGCCAAGGCGTACTGGGGCTGGGCTATGGCTACACCTTC.

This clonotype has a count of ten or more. For the CDR3, the DNA is TGCAGTGCTAGGTGGGCCCGACACTCCTACAATGAGCAGTTCTTC. Translating gives CSARWARHSYNEQFF. The V gene is TRBV20-1, the J gene TRBJ2-1; no firm D call. Trimming removed 3 bases from V and 0 bases from J, with 12 bases in between. CDR3 length equals 15 residues. The V gene's germline CDR1 is DFQATT and CDR2 SNEGSKA (reference sequence).

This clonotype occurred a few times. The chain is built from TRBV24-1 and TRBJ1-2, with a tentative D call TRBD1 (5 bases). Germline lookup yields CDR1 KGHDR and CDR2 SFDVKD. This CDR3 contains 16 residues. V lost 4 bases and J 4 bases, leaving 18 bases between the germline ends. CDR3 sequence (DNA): TGTGCCACCAGTGACCCGCAACGGACGGGGACCTATGGCTACACCTTC. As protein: CATSDPQRTGTYGYTF.

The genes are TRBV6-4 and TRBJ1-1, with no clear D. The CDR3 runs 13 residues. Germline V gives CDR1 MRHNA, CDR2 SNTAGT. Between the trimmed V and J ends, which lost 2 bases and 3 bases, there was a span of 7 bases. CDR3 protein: CASSDEVYTEAFF. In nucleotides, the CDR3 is TGTGCCAGCAGTGACGAAGTTTACACTGAAGCTTTCTTT.

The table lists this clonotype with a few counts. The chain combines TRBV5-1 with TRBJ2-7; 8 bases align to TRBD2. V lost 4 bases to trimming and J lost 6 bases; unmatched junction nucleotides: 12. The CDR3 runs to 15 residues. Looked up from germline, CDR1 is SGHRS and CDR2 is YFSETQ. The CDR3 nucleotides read TGCGCCAGCAGCCTGAGTGAGCGGGGGTTGAGCGAGCAGTACTTC. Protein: CASSLSERGLSEQYF.

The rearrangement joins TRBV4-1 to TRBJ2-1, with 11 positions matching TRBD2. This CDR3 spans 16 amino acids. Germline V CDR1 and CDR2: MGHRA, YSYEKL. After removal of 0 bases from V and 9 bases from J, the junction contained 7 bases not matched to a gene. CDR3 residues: CASSQEGSGGAIEQFF. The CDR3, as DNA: TGCGCCAGCAGCCAAGAAGGTAGCGGGGGGGCCATTGAGCAGTTCTTC.

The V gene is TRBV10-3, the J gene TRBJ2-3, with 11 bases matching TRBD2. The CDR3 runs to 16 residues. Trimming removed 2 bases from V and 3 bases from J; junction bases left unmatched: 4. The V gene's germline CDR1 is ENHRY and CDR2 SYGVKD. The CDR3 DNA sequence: TGTGCCATCAGTGAGCGAACTAGCGGGGGAACAGATACGCAGTATTTT. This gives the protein CAISERTSGGTDTQYF.

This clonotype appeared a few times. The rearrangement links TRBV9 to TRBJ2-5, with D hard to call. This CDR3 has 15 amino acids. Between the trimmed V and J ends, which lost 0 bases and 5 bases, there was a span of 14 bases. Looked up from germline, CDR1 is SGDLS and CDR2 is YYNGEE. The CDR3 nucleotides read TGTGCCAGCAGCGTAGAACCCAGCGAGTGGGAGACCCAGTACTTC. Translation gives CASSVEPSEWETQYF.

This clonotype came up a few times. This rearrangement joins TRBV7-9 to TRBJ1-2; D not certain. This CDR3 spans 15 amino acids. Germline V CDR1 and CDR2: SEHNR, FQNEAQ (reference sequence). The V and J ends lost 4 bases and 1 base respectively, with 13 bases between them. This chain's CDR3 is CASSSFPGYNYGYTF. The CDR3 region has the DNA TGTGCCAGCAGCTCCTTCCCGGGGTATAACTATGGCTACACCTTC.

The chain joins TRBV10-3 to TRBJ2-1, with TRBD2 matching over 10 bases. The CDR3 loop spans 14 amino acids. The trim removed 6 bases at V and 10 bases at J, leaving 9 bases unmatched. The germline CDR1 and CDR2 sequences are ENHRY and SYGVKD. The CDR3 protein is CAISRLTSGSEQFF. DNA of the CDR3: TGTGCCATCAGCCGTCTGACTAGCGGGTCCGAGCAGTTCTTC.

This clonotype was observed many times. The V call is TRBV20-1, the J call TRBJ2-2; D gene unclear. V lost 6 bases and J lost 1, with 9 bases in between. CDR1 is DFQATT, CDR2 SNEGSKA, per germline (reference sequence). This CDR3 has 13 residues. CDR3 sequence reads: CSAVHGNTGELFF. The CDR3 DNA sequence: TGCAGTGCAGTTCACGGGAACACCGGGGAGCTGTTTTTT.

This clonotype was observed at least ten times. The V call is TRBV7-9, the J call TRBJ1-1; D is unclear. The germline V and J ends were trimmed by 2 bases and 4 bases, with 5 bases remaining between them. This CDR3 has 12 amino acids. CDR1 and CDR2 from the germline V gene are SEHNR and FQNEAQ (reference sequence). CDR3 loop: CASSLPFTEAFF. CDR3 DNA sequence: TGTGCCAGCAGCTTACCCTTCACTGAAGCTTTCTTT.

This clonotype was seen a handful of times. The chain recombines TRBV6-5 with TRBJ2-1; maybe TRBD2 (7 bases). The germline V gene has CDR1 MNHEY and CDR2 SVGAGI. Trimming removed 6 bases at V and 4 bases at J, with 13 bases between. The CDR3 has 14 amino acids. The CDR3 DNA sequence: TGTGCCAGCAGCAACGAGGGGGGGTACAATGAGCAGTTCTTC. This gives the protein CASSNEGGYNEQFF.